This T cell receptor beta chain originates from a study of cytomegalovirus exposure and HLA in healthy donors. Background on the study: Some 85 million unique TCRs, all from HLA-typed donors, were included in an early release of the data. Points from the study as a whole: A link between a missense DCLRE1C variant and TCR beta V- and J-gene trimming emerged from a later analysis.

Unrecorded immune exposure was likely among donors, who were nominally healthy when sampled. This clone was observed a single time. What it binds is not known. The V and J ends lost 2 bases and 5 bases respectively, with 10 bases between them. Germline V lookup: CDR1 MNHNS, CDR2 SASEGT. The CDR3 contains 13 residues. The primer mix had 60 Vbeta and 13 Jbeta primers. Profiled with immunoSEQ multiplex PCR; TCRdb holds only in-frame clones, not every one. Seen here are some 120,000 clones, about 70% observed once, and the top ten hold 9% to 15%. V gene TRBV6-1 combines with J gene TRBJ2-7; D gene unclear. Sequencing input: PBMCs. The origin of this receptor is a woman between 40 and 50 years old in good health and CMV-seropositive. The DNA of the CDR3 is TGTGCCAGCAGTGAAATCAGGAAGGACGAGCAGTACTTC. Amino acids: CASSEIRKDEQYF.